This T cell receptor (beta chain) comes out of a study of cytomegalovirus exposure and HLA in healthy donors. Findings and caveats of the study: Previously analyzed data showed that most TCR beta V segments were productive at a frequency of about 87% or about 30%.

13 Jbeta primers and 60 Vbeta primers were used for the PCR. Some clones are missing from TCRdb's copy, which holds only in-frame ones; the method was immunoSEQ multiplex PCR. This table lists some 200,000 clones. Concerning this clone itself: What it binds is not known.

V lost 8 bases and J 4 bases, leaving 18 bases between the germline ends. CDR3 length: 14 amino acids. Germline CDR1 reads MNHEY; CDR2 reads SMNVEV (reference sequence). At the time of sampling, donors were nominally healthy, though unrecorded immune exposures were likely. The source material was PBMCs. V is TRBV27 and J is TRBJ2-7, with D perhaps TRBD1 (6 bases). This TCR derives from a girl aged 2-9 years in good health and CMV-seropositive. CDR3 sequence reads: CASSRTVGVYEQYF. The CDR3 bases are TGTGCCAGCTCTCGGACAGTAGGGGTATACGAGCAGTACTTC.